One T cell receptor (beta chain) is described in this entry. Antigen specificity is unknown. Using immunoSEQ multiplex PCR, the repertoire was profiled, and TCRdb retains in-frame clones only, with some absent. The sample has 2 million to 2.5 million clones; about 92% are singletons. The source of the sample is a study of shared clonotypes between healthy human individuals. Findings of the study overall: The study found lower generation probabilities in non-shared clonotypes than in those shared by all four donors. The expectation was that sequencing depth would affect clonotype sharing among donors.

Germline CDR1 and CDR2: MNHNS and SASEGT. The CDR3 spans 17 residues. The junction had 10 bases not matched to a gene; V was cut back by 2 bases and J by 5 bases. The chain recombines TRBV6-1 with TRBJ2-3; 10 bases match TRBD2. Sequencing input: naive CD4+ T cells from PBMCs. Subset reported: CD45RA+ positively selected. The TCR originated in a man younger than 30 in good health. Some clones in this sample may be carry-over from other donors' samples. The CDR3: CASSELGTSATGDTQYF. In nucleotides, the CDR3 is TGTGCCAGCAGTGAATTGGGGACTAGCGCTACGGGAGATACGCAGTATTTT.